This T cell receptor (beta chain) originates from a study of neurological immune-mediated disorders. Ten or more counts support this clonotype. The target antigen is unknown. cDNA was made by 5'RACE with 10-nucleotide random UMIs. TCRdb used MiXCR to reprocess the 5' RACE reads, holding one entry per CDR3 protein. The sample records about 38,000 distinct CDR3 sequences, around 10% being singletons. Trimming pared 3 bases from V and 1 base from J, leaving 11 bases between. Germline CDR1 and CDR2: SEHNR and FQNEAQ (reference sequence). The CDR3 loop spans 15 amino acids. General observations from the study: Multiple sclerosis, the disease with the least TCR clonal expansion, fell below healthy controls, whereas HTLV-1-associated myelopathy showed the most.

Time point specified: technical triplicate 1. PBMCs numbering 2 million and stored at -80 C yielded the unsorted libraries. V is TRBV7-9 and J is TRBJ2-3; the D is unclear. The origin of this receptor is a man in his sixties with HTLV-1-associated myelopathy (HAM/TSP). The sample comprised PBMCs. CDR3 sequence: CASSFHGPGTDTQYF. Written as DNA, the CDR3 is TGTGCCAGCAGCTTCCACGGGCCGGGCACAGATACGCAGTATTTT.